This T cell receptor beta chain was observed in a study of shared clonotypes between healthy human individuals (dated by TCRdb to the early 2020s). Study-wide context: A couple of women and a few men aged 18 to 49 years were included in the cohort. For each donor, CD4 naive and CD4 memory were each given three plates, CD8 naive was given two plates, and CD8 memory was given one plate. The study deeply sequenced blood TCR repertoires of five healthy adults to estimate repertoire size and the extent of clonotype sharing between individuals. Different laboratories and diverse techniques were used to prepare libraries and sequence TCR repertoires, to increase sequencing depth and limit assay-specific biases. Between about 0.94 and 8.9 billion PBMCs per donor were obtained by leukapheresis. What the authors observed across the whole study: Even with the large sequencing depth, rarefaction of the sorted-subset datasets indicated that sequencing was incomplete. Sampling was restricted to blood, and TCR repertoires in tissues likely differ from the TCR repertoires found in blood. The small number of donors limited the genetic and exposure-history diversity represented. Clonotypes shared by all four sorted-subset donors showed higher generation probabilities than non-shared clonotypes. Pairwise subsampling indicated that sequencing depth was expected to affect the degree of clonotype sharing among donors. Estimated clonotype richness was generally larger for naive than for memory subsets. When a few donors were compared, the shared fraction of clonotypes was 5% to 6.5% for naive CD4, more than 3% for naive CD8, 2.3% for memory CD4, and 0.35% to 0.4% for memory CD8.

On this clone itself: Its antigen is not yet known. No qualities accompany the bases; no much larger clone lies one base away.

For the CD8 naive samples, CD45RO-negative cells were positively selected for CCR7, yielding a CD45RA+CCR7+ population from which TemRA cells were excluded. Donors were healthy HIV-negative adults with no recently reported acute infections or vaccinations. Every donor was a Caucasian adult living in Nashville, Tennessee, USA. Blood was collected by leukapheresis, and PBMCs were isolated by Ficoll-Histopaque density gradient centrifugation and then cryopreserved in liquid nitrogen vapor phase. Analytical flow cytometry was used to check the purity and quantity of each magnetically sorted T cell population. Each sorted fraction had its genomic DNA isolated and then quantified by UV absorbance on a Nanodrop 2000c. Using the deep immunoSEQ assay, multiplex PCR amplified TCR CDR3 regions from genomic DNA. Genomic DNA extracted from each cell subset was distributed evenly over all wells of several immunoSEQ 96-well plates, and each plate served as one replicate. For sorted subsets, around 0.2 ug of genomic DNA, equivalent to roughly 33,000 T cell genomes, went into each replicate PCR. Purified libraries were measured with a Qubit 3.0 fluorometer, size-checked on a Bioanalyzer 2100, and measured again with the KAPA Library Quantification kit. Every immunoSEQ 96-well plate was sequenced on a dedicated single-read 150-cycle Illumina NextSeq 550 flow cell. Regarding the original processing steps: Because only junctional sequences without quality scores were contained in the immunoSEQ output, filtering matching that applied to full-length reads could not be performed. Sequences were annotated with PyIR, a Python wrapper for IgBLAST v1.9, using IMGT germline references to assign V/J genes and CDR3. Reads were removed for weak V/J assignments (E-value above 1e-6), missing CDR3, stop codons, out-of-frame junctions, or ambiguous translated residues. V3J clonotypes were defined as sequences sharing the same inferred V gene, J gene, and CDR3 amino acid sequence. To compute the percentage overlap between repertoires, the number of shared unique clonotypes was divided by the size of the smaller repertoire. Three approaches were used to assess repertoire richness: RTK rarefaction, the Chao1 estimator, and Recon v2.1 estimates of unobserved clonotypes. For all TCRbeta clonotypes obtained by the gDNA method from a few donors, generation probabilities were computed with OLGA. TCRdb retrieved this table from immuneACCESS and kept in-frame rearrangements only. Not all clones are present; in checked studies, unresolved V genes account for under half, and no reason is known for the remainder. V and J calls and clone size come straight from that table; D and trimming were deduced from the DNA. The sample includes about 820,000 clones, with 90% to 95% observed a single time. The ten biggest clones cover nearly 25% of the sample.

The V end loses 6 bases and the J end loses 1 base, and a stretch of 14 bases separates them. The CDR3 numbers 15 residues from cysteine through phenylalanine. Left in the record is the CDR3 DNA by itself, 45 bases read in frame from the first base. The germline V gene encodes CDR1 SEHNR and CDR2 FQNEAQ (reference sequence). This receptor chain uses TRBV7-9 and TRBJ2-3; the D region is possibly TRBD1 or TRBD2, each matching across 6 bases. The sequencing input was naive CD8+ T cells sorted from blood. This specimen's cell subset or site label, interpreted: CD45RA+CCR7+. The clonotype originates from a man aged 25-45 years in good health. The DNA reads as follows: TGTGCCAGCAGGGAACCGGGGGCCGGCACAGATACGCAGTATTTT. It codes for CASREPGAGTDTQYF.